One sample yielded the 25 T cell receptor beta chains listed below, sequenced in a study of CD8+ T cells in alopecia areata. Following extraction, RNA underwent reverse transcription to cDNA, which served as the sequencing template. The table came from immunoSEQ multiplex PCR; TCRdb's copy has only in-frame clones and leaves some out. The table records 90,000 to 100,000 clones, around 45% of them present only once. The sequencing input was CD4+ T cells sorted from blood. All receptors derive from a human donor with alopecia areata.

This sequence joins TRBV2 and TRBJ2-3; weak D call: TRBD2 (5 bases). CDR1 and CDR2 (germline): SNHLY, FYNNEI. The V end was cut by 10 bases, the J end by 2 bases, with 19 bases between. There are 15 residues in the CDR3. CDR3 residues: CATRDGLANTDTQYF. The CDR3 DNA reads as TGTGCCACCCGTGACGGTCTAGCTAACACAGATACGCAGTATTTT.

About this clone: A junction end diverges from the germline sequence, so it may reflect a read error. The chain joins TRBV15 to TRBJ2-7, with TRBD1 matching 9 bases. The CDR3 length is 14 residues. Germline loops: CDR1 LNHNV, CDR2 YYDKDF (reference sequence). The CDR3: CATRRDRGSNEQYF. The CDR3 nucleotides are TGTGCCACCAGGAGAGACAGGGGGTCCAACGAGCAGTACTTC.

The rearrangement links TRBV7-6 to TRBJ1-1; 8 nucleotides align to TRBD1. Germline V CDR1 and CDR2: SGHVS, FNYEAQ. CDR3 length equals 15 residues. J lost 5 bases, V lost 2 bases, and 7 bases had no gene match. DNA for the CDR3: TGTGCCAGCAGCTTAACCGGACAGGGAGGAACTGAAGCTTTCTTT. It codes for CASSLTGQGGTEAFF. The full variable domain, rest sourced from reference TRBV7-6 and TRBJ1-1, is GAGVSQSPRYKVTKRGQDVALRCDPISGHVSLYWYRQALGQGPEFLTYFNYEAQQDKSGLPNDRFSAERPEGSISTLTIQRTEQRDSAMYRCASSLTGQGGTEAFFGQGTRLTVV.

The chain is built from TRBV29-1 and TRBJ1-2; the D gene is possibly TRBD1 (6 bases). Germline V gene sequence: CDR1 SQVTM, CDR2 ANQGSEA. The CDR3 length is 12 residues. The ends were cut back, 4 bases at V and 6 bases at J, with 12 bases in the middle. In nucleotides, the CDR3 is TGCAGCGTTGGGGACACCAGTGATGGCTACACCTTC. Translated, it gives CSVGDTSDGYTF. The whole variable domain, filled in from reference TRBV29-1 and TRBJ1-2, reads SAVISQKPSRDICQRGTSLTIQCQVDSQVTMMFWYRQQPGQSLTLIATANQGSEATYESGFVIDKFPISRPNLTFSTLTVSNMSPEDSSIYLCSVGDTSDGYTFGSGTRLTVV.

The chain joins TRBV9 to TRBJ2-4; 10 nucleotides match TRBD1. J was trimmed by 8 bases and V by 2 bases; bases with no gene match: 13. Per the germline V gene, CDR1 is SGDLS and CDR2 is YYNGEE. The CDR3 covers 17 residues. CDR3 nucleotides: TGTGCCAGCAGCGTCACTGTGAGGGGACAGGGGTTGGACATTCAGTACTTC. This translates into CASSVTVRGQGLDIQYF. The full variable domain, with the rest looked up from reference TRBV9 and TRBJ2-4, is DSGVTQTPKHLITATGQRVTLRCSPRSGDLSVYWYQQSLDQGLQFLIQYYNGEERAKGNILERFSAQQFPDLHSELNLSSLELGDSALYFCASSVTVRGQGLDIQYFGAGTRLSVL.

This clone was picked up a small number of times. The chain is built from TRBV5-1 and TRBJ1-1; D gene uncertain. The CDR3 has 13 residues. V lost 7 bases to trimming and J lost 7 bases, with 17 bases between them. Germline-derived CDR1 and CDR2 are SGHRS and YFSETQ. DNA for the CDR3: TGCGCCAGCTCCTCCGGGGAGAAGAATGAAGCTTTCTTT. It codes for CASSSGEKNEAFF. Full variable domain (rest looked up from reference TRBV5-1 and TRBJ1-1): KAGVTQTPRYLIKTRGQQVTLSCSPISGHRSVSWYQQTPGQGLQFLFEYFSETQRNKGNFPGRFSGRQFSNSRSEMNVSTLELGDSALYLCASSSGEKNEAFFGQGTRLTVV.

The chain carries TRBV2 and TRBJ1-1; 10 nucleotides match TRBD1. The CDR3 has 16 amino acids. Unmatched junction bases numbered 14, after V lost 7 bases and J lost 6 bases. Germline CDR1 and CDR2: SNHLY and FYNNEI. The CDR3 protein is CASNPDRGYVVAEAFF. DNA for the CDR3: TGTGCCAGCAACCCGGACAGGGGGTACGTGGTCGCTGAAGCTTTCTTT.

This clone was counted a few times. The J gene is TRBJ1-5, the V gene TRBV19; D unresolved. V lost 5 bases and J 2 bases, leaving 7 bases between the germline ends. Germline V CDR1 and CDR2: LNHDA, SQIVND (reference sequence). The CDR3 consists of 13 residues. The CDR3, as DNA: TGTGCCAGTAGTCCGGTTGGCAATCAGCCCCAGCATTTT. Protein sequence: CASSPVGNQPQHF.

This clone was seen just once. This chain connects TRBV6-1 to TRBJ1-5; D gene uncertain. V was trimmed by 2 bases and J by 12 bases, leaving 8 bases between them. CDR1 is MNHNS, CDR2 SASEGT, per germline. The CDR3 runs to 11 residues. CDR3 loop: CASSESVLQHF. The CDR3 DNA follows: TGTGCCAGCAGTGAATCTGTTCTCCAGCATTTT.

The CDR3 loop reads CASSTQGPYEQYF. The CDR3, as DNA: TGTGCCAGTAGTACGCAGGGTCCCTACGAGCAGTACTTC. The chain has TRBV19 and TRBJ2-7, with a weak D call TRBD1 (5 bases). Deletions cut 4 bases from V and 2 bases from J, with 9 bases between. Per the germline V gene, CDR1 is LNHDA and CDR2 is SQIVND (reference sequence). The CDR3 spans 13 residues.

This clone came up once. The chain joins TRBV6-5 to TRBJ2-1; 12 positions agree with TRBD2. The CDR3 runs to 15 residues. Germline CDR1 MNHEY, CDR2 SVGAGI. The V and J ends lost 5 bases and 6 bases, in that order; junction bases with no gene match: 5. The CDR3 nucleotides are TGTGCCAGCAGTAGACTAGCGGGAGTAGGCAATGAGCAGTTCTTC. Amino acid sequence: CASSRLAGVGNEQFF.

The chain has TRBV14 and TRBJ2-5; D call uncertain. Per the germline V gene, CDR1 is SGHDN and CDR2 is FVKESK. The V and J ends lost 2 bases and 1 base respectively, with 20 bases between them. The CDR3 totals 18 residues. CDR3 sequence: CASSQKPFWGKGQETQYF. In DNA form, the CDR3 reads TGTGCCAGCAGCCAAAAACCTTTCTGGGGAAAAGGCCAAGAGACCCAGTACTTC.

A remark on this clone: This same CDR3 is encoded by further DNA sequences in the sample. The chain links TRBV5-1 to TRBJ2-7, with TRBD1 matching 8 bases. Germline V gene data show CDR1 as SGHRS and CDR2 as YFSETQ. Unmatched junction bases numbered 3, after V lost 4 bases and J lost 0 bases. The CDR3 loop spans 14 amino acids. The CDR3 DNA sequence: TGCGCCAGCAGCCGTGGACAGGGCTCCTACGAGCAGTACTTC. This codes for CASSRGQGSYEQYF. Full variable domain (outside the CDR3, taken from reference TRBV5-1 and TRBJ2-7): KAGVTQTPRYLIKTRGQQVTLSCSPISGHRSVSWYQQTPGQGLQFLFEYFSETQRNKGNFPGRFSGRQFSNSRSEMNVSTLELGDSALYLCASSRGQGSYEQYFGPGTRLTVT.

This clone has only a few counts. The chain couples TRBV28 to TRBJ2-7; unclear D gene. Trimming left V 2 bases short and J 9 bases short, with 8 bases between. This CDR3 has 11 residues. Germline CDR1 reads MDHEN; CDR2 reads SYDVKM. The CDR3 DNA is TGTGCCAGCAGTTTAGCGGCCCGGCAGTACTTC. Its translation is CASSLAARQYF.

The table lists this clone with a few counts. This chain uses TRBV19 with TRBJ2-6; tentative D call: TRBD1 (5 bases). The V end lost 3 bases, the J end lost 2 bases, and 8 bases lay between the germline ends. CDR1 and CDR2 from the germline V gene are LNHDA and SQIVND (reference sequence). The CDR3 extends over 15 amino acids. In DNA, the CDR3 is TGTGCCAGTAGTATTCAGGGAACTGGGGCCAACGTCCTGACTTTC. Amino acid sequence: CASSIQGTGANVLTF.

This CDR3 is CASSPGTSGSYEQYF. For the CDR3, the DNA is TGTGCCAGCAGCCCCGGGACTAGCGGCTCCTACGAGCAGTACTTC. The chain joins TRBV7-3 to TRBJ2-7, with 11 positions matching TRBD2. This CDR3 comprises 15 residues. Germline CDR1 and CDR2: SGHTA and FQGTGA. The V gene end was trimmed by 5 bases and the J gene end by 0 bases; junction bases not matched to a gene: 3.

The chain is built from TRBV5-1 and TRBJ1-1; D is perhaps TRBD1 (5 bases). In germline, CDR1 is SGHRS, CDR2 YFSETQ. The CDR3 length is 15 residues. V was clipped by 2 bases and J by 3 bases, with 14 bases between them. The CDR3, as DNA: TGCGCCAGCAGCTTAGGGACCGTCTCCTACACTGAAGCTTTCTTT. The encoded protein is CASSLGTVSYTEAFF. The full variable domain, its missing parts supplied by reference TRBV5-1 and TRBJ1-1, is KAGVTQTPRYLIKTRGQQVTLSCSPISGHRSVSWYQQTPGQGLQFLFEYFSETQRNKGNFPGRFSGRQFSNSRSEMNVSTLELGDSALYLCASSLGTVSYTEAFFGQGTRLTVV.

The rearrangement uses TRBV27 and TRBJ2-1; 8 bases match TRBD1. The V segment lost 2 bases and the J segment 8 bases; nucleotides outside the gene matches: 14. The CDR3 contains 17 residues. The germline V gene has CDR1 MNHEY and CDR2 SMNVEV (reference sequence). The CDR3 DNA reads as TGTGCCAGCAGTTTAGCATTTTTGGACAGGGTGTTCCATGAGCAGTTCTTC. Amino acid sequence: CASSLAFLDRVFHEQFF.

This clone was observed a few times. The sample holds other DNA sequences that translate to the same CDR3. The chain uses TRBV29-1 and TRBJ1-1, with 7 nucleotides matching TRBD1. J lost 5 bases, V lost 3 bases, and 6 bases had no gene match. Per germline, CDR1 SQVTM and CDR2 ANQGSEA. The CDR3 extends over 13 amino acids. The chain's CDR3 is CSVDNRGGTEAFF. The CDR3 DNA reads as TGCAGCGTTGACAACAGGGGTGGAACTGAAGCTTTCTTT.

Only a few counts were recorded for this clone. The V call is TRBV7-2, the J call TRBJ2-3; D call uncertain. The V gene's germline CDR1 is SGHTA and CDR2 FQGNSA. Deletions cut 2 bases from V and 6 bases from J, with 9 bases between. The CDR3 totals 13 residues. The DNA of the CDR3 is TGTGCCAGCAGCTTAATGTTCAGTGATACGCAGTATTTT. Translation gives CASSLMFSDTQYF.

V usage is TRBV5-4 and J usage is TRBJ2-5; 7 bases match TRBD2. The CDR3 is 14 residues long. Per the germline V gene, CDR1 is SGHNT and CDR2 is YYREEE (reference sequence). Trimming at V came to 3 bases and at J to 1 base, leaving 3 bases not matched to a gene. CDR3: CASSSGTIQETQYF. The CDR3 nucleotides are TGTGCCAGCAGCTCTGGGACTATCCAAGAGACCCAGTACTTC.

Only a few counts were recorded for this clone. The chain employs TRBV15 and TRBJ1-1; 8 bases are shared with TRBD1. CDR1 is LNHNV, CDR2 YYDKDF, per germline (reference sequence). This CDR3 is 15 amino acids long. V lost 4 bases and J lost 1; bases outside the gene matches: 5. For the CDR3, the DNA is TGTGCCACCAGCATTACCGGGACAGGGAACACTGAAGCTTTCTTT. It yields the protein CATSITGTGNTEAFF.

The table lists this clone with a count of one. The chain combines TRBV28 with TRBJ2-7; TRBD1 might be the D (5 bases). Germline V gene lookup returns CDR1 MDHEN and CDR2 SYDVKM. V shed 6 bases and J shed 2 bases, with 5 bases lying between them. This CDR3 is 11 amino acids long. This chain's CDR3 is CASRDTYEQYF. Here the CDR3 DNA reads TGTGCCAGCAGGGACACCTACGAGCAGTACTTC.

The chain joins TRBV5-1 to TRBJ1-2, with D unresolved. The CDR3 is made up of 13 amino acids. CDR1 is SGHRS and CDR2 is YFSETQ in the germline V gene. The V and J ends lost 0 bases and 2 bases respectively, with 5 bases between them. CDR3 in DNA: TGCGCCAGCAGCTTGGACAGCAACTATGGCTACACCTTC. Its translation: CASSLDSNYGYTF.

The CDR3 DNA follows: TGTGCCAGCAGTTTTCGGGTGATCGAGCAGTACTTC. It specifies CASSFRVIEQYF. V gene TRBV28 combines with J gene TRBJ2-7, with D hard to call. CDR3 size: 12 residues. Germline CDR1 MDHEN, CDR2 SYDVKM. The ends were cut back, 3 bases at V and 6 bases at J, with 9 bases in the middle.